What follows are 6 T cell receptor beta chains derived from one specimen sequenced in a study of blood T cell repertoires in COVID-19. The assay was immunoSEQ multiplex PCR, and TCRdb's table has in-frame clones only and misses some. The sample contains a few hundred thousand clones, 70% to 90% of which appear only once. The specimen was PBMCs or T cells enriched from blood (not recorded which). All receptors derive from a man aged 30-40 years who had recovered from COVID-19.

The rearrangement joins TRBV27 to TRBJ1-5; 7 bases map to TRBD1. This CDR3 comprises 14 residues. The ends lost 5 bases at V and 5 bases at J; junction bases unmatched: 6. Looked up from germline, CDR1 is MNHEY and CDR2 is SMNVEV (reference sequence). The CDR3 reads CASSEGTEYQPQHF. For the CDR3, the DNA is TGTGCCAGCAGTGAAGGGACAGAATATCAGCCCCAGCATTTT.

The chain is built from TRBV6-5 and TRBJ1-2; 8 bases align to TRBD1. Trimming removed 2 bases from V and 8 bases from J; junction bases left unmatched: 7. The CDR3 totals 14 residues. Per the germline V gene, CDR1 is MNHEY and CDR2 is SVGAGI. The CDR3: CASSYGQGASGYTF. Here the CDR3 DNA reads TGTGCCAGCAGTTACGGCCAGGGGGCAAGCGGCTACACCTTC.

This sequence joins TRBV9 and TRBJ2-7; 7 bases agree with TRBD1. The CDR3 length is 14 residues. V lost 0 bases, J lost 5 bases, and 5 bases stayed unmatched. In germline, CDR1 is SGDLS, CDR2 YYNGEE. The CDR3, as DNA: TGTGCCAGCAGCGTAGGGGACAGTGTAGACGAGCAGTACTTC. Translating gives CASSVGDSVDEQYF. Full variable domain (missing parts from reference TRBV9 and TRBJ2-7): DSGVTQTPKHLITATGQRVTLRCSPRSGDLSVYWYQQSLDQGLQFLIQYYNGEERAKGNILERFSAQQFPDLHSELNLSSLELGDSALYFCASSVGDSVDEQYFGPGTRLTVT.

This rearrangement joins TRBV9 to TRBJ2-3; TRBD1 matches at 7 bases. This CDR3 has 16 residues. Trimming removed 4 bases from V and 0 bases from J; junction bases left unmatched: 8. Germline V CDR1 and CDR2: SGDLS, YYNGEE. This CDR3 reads CASSPRGGPSTDTQYF. CDR3 bases: TGTGCCAGCAGCCCCCGAGGGGGCCCCAGCACAGATACGCAGTATTTT.

This clone was recorded only once. This sequence joins TRBV2 and TRBJ2-4; D is ambiguous. Per germline, CDR1 SNHLY and CDR2 FYNNEI. Trimming took off 2 bases at V and 0 bases at J, with 11 bases between the two ends. This CDR3 is built from 16 residues. DNA for the CDR3: TGTGCCAGCAGTGAACAGACATTATTAGCCAAAAACATTCAGTACTTC. The encoded protein is CASSEQTLLAKNIQYF. Combining the CDR3 with reference TRBV2 and TRBJ2-4 gives the whole variable domain EPEVTQTPSHQVTQMGQEVILRCVPISNHLYFYWYRQILGQKVEFLVSFYNNEISEKSEIFDDQFSVERPDGSNFTLKIRSTKLEDSAMYFCASSEQTLLAKNIQYFGAGTRLSVL.

This sequence joins TRBV3-1 (or the pseudogene TRBV3-2) and TRBJ2-5, with D hard to call. Trimming left V 5 bases short and J 3 bases short, with 19 bases between. The V gene's germline CDR1 is LGHDT and CDR2 YNNKEL (reference sequence). The CDR3 sequence is 16 residues long. Here the CDR3 DNA reads TGTGCCAGCAGCGATAGCAGCCCAGCTATCAAAGAGACCCAGTACTTC. This encodes CASSDSSPAIKETQYF.